Given below is one TCR beta chain in context. This same CDR3 is encoded by further DNA sequences in the sample. Study processing details: Reference gene primer amplification yielded estimated nucleated cell counts. Libraries were prepared by immunoSEQ multiplex PCR; TCRdb keeps only in-frame clonotypes and omits some of them. Clonal size and the V and J genes are those of that table, whereas D and trimming came from the DNA. This sample has 270,000 or so clones, with over 80% found just once. The data stem from a study of blood T cell repertoires in COVID-19. Study details: In each case, the material was cDNA or gDNA derived from T cells, B-cell-depleted T cells, or PBMCs.

Participant ages covered about 18 to 90 years across some 25 US areas. This CDR3 has 12 amino acids. Trimming removed 4 bases from V and 4 bases from J, with 5 bases in between. CDR1 and CDR2 (germline): SEHNR, FQNEAQ (reference sequence). The sequence derives from a woman in her twenties or thirties with acute COVID-19. The chain couples TRBV7-9 to TRBJ2-1; no definite D call. Material for sequencing was PBMCs or T cells enriched from blood (not recorded which). CDR3 loop: CASSYSYNEQFF. The CDR3 coding sequence is TGTGCCAGCAGCTACTCATACAATGAGCAGTTCTTC.